This is a list of T cell receptor beta chains from one sample in a study of radiation and T cells in renal cell carcinoma. Sequencing used immunoSEQ multiplex PCR; TCRdb keeps in-frame clones, though not all of them. The sample includes approximately 140,000 clones, 88% seen only once; the top ten take around 4.4%. Material: blood, obtained from a patient whose treatment included radiotherapy and nephrectomy. The origin of the receptors is a woman aged 70-85 years with renal cell carcinoma. Both conserved end residues are part of each CDR3. Fields, in order: clone size, J gene, D gene, V gene, CDR3 DNA, CDR3 protein. A D gene is named only where the DNA matches it firmly. Where a row states a size, it is once, few, many or the class of an expanded clone; other rows omit it.

>NA|TRBJ2-1|TRBD2|TRBV5-1
TGCGCCAGCAGGCCGATCCTTAGCGGGGGGCAGGGTGAGCAGTTCTTC
CASRPILSGGQGEQFF
>NA|TRBJ2-1|TRBD2|TRBV2
TGTGCCAGCAGTGGGACTAGGAGCTCCTACAATGAGCAGTTCTTC
CASSGTRSSYNEQFF
>NA|TRBJ1-1|TRBD1|TRBV6-1
TGTGCCAGCAGTCCGCGACCGGGACAGGGGGCACAAGCTTTCTTT
CASSPRPGQGAQAFF
>NA|TRBJ1-6|NA|TRBV5-3
TGTGCCAGAAGCTTGCCCGCAGCATATAATTCACCCCTCCACTTT
CARSLPAAYNSPLHF
>NA|TRBJ2-1|NA|TRBV5-1
TGCGCCAGCAGCCCCACCGGACAGTACAATGAGCAGTTCTTC
CASSPTGQYNEQFF
>NA|TRBJ1-2|TRBD1|TRBV19
TGTGCCAGCAGTAACCCCTCCGGGACAGACTATGGCTACACCTTC
CASSNPSGTDYGYTF
>NA|TRBJ1-2|NA|TRBV21-1
TGTGCCAGCAGCAAGCTTACTCCCCGCTCCACTAACTATGGCTACACCTTC
CASSKLTPRSTNYGYTF
>NA|TRBJ1-1|NA|TRBV7-2
TGTGCCAGCAGCTTTGGGGGGGGGCCTTTCTTT
CASSFGGGPFF
>once|TRBJ1-1|NA|TRBV30
TGTGCCTGGAGTGTTGGGTGGGGGTCTGGAGTGTTCACTGAAGCTTTCTTT
CAWSVGWGSGVFTEAFF
>NA|TRBJ1-6|NA|TRBV7-8
TGTGCCAGCAGCTTATCGGGGGGCGACACTTCACCCCTCCACTTT
CASSLSGGDTSPLHF
>NA|TRBJ1-6|TRBD1|TRBV5-4
TGTGCCAGCAGCTTGGATTTGGACAGGGGAGGATCACCCCTCCACTTT
CASSLDLDRGGSPLHF
>NA|TRBJ2-7|TRBD1|TRBV7-2
TGTGCCAGCAGCTTATCGACAGGGGGCTACGAGCAGTACTTC
CASSLSTGGYEQYF
>once|TRBJ1-2|TRBD1|TRBV5-4
TGTGCCAGCAGCCCCGACAGGGTACCTTCCGGCTACACCTTC
CASSPDRVPSGYTF
>NA|TRBJ1-4|TRBD1|TRBV11-1
TGTGCCAGCAGCTCCGCCGGGACAGGGAATGAAAAACTGTTTTTT
CASSSAGTGNEKLFF
>NA|TRBJ1-6|NA|TRBV2
TGTGCCAGCAGTGATTCCAGGGGTCGTAATTCACCCCTCCACTTT
CASSDSRGRNSPLHF
>NA|TRBJ1-5|TRBD1|TRBV18
TGTGCCAGCTCACCTGGGACAGGCAATCAGCCCCAGCATTTT
CASSPGTGNQPQHF
>NA|TRBJ2-5|TRBD2|TRBV7-7
TGTGCTAGCAGCCTAGGACTAGCGGGGTGGGAAGAGACCCAGTACTTC
CASSLGLAGWEETQYF
>NA|TRBJ1-5|TRBD1|TRBV5-8
TGTGCCAGCAGCCTTGGGGGACAGGGCAATCAGCCCCAGCATTTT
CASSLGGQGNQPQHF
>once|TRBJ1-2|NA|TRBV5-5
TGTGCCAGCAGCTTAGGGGGAGCTAACTATGGCTACACCTTC
CASSLGGANYGYTF
>NA|TRBJ1-2|TRBD1|TRBV7-2
TGTGCCAGCAGCCCGGACAGGGCGAACTATGGCTACACCTTC
CASSPDRANYGYTF
>once|TRBJ2-7|NA|TRBV30
TGTGCCTGGAGTGGTGGACGGAACTACGAGCAGTACTTC
CAWSGGRNYEQYF
>NA|TRBJ2-5|NA|TRBV7-2
TGTGCCAGCAGCTTAGCCCGGCAAGAGACCCAGTACTTC
CASSLARQETQYF
>NA|TRBJ1-5|TRBD1|TRBV6-5
TGTGCCAGCGGACAGGGACAGTATAGCAATCAGCCCCAGCATTTT
CASGQGQYSNQPQHF
>NA|TRBJ2-5|TRBD2|TRBV5-4
TGTGCCAGCAGCGCAGACGGGGGGGCGGAGACCCAGTACTTC
CASSADGGAETQYF
>NA|TRBJ1-2|NA|TRBV29-1
TGCAGCGTTGATTCCAGGTTAACTAACTATGGCTACACCTTC
CSVDSRLTNYGYTF
>NA|TRBJ2-1|NA|TRBV7-9
TGTGCCAGCAGCATACAGGTCCCCGGCTCCTACAATGAGCAGTTCTTC
CASSIQVPGSYNEQFF
>NA|TRBJ2-5|NA|TRBV5-4
TGTGCCAGCAGCCGGCCGAACCGGGGCGGGGAAGAGACCCAGTACTTC
CASSRPNRGGEETQYF
>few|TRBJ2-7|NA|TRBV6-1
TGTGCCAGCAGTGGGCTTTGGGAGCAGTACTTC
CASSGLWEQYF
>few|TRBJ1-1|TRBD1|TRBV5-4
TGTGCCAGCAGCTCGGGACAGGGGAGGAATGAAGCTTTCTTT
CASSSGQGRNEAFF
>NA|TRBJ1-1|TRBD1|TRBV30
TGTGCCTGGGCCATCGGGACAGGGAACACTGAAGCTTTCTTT
CAWAIGTGNTEAFF
>NA|TRBJ2-2|TRBD2|TRBV29-1
TGCAGCGTTGCGGGGCTAGCGGGGGGCTCGAACACCGGGGAGCTGTTTTTT
CSVAGLAGGSNTGELFF
>NA|TRBJ2-1|TRBD2|TRBV5-1
TGCGCCAGCAGCGTGGCGGGGGGCCGAGGTATCAATGAGCAGTTCTTC
CASSVAGGRGINEQFF
>NA|TRBJ2-2|NA|TRBV10-3
TGTGCCATCAGTCATAGTGGGGCAGGGGAAATAAGTCTGGTAGGGACCGGGGAGCTGTTTTTT
CAISHSGAGEISLVGTGELFF
>once|TRBJ1-2|TRBD1|TRBV7-6
TGTGCCAGCAGCCCCCGACAGGGTGTCAGCTATGGCTACACCTTC
CASSPRQGVSYGYTF
>NA|TRBJ1-4|NA|TRBV4-3
TGCGCCAGCAGCCCTCGCCAGGGGACCAGTGAAAAACTGTTTTTT
CASSPRQGTSEKLFF
>NA|TRBJ2-5|NA|TRBV30
TGTGCCTGGAGTGACCGGGGGACAGTGAAAGAGACCCAGTACTTC
CAWSDRGTVKETQYF
>NA|TRBJ1-1|NA|TRBV19
TGTGCCAGTAGTCCGAGGGCACAAGCTACCACTGAAGCTTTCTTT
CASSPRAQATTEAFF
>NA|TRBJ1-2|TRBD1|TRBV6-5
TGTGCCAGCATAAGGACAGGGGGCAGTGGGGGCTACACCTTC
CASIRTGGSGGYTF
>NA|TRBJ1-2|NA|TRBV19
TGTGCCACTCTGGGGAGACTTAACTATGGCTACACCTTC
CATLGRLNYGYTF
>NA|TRBJ1-1|NA|TRBV25-1
TGTGCCAGCAGTGCGCCTCCGACAGGGAACACTGAAGCTTTCTTT
CASSAPPTGNTEAFF
>NA|TRBJ1-6|TRBD1|TRBV15
TGTGCCACCAGCCCGACAGGGACCTTTAATTCACCCCTCCACTTT
CATSPTGTFNSPLHF
>NA|TRBJ2-7|NA|TRBV6-1
TGTGCCAGCACTCCGGGGAGCTCCTACGAGCAGTACTTC
CASTPGSSYEQYF